This T cell receptor (beta chain) is from a study of human T cells and chemical hapten exposure. Across the whole study: Mostly female, the patients presented with alopecia areata, totalis or universalis.

The library tagged each cDNA molecule with unique molecular identifiers. TCRdb itself ran the RACE reads through MiXCR, one entry per CDR3 protein. The sample contains some 96,000 distinct CDR3 sequences, about 9.6% of which appear only once. Findings and caveats of the study: Alopecia in the donors means their immune response may deviate from healthy people's. PT1 expanded TCR counts correlated positively with patch test score.

Time point in this sample: patch test 2, 6 weeks after DPC sensitization. Treatment denoted: therapeutic diphenylcyclopropenone sensitization with weekly scalp DPC. The CDR3 is 14 amino acids. V was pared by 2 bases and J by 4 bases, with 8 bases between. Germline V gene lookup returns CDR1 SEHNR and CDR2 FQNEAQ (reference sequence). This clonotype occurred a few times. Its antigen is as yet unknown. Sequencing used whole blood, obtained in connection with sensitization to the hapten diphenylcyclopropenone (DPC). The clonotype was recovered from a woman aged 35 to 49 with alopecia areata. Some clones in this sample may be carry-over from other donors' samples. This rearrangement joins TRBV7-9 to TRBJ1-4; D call uncertain. CDR3 sequence reads: CASSLSSDNEKLFF. DNA for the CDR3: TGTGCCAGCAGCTTATCCTCCGATAATGAAAAACTGTTTTTT.